This T cell receptor beta chain was captured in a study of cytomegalovirus exposure and HLA in healthy donors. In the study overall: The roughly 120 validation repertoires matched the roughly 700 first-cohort repertoires in platform, a later analysis reported. Study-wide findings and caveats: First-cohort TCR clusters were later found to tend to co-occur in the 90 to 150 validation repertoires. Altogether, about 160 TCR beta chains were recorded as cytomegalovirus-associated. Specific recognition of CMV antigens was confirmed in vitro for three chains (all CMV-associated).

Of note for this clone: Its antigen is not known.

Method: immunoSEQ multiplex PCR; TCRdb's copy keeps in-frame clones and lacks some. In the table there are about 130,000 clones, roughly 89% of which are singletons. The V gene end was trimmed by 3 bases and the J gene end by 6 bases; junction bases not matched to a gene: 3. This CDR3 is built from 14 residues. From germline, CDR1 is SEHNR and CDR2 FQNEAQ (reference sequence). The V call is TRBV7-9, the J call TRBJ2-1, with 9 positions matching TRBD2. The receptor was derived from a young woman in good health and CMV-seronegative. Source material: PBMCs. The CDR3 sequence: CASSFAGGINEQFF. The CDR3 DNA sequence: TGTGCCAGCAGCTTCGCGGGGGGGATCAATGAGCAGTTCTTC.